A selection of T cell receptor beta chains follows, all from one sample in a study of CD8 T cells in ankylosing spondylitis. One entry per CDR3 protein results from TCRdb running MiXCR on the 5' RACE reads. The sample consists of 200,000 to 250,000 distinct CDR3 sequences, about 10% of them appearing once. The specimen was blood, either unsorted or a sorted T cell fraction (not recorded which). All receptors come from a male donor with ankylosing spondylitis or in good health (not recorded which). The conserved cysteine and the conserved F or W are not part of the CDR3 here. The order of the fields is J gene, V gene, CDR3 length, CDR3 protein.

TRBJ2-5 TRBV12-3/TRBV12-4 13 ASSPPGLRQETQY
TRBJ2-1 TRBV5-1 16 ASRDGGSFPRNTNEQF
TRBJ1-2 TRBV6-4 11 ASSGSGQPGYT
TRBJ2-7 TRBV4-2 15 ASSQDLVGASSYEQY
TRBJ2-3 TRBV20-1 12 SARLADSTDTQY
TRBJ1-2 TRBV5-1 11 ASSLQGNYGYT
TRBJ1-5 TRBV29-1 11 SVVTGPNQPQH
TRBJ2-7 TRBV7-2 14 ASSLGAGGSSYEQY
TRBJ2-1 TRBV7-3 13 ASSTGTEAYNEQF
TRBJ2-1 TRBV5-1 9 ASSSGGQEF
TRBJ2-3 TRBV7-2 13 ASSSRGGLADTQY
TRBJ1-2 TRBV7-3 12 ASSRGTDNYGYT
TRBJ2-5 TRBV11-2 15 ASSLVRVRASVETQY
TRBJ2-7 TRBV7-2 11 ASSPDGNYEQY
TRBJ2-3 TRBV18 13 ASSPRQQSTDTQY
TRBJ1-5 TRBV4-2 19 ASSQQGPLSTQGPNNQPQH
TRBJ1-2 TRBV5-1 12 ASSSTGTNYGYT
TRBJ2-5 TRBV5-6 14 ASSSGTRSFQETQY
TRBJ1-5 TRBV7-9 13 ASSSGAGDNQPQH
TRBJ2-6 TRBV11-1 17 ASSLANIAGVLGANVLT
TRBJ2-3 TRBV7-3 14 ASSLGTSLLTDTQY
TRBJ1-1 TRBV6-1 9 ASDDGVGAF
TRBJ2-5 TRBV4-2 13 ASSQSRTDEETQY
TRBJ2-2 TRBV20-1 16 SARDTASGGPDTGELF
TRBJ2-5 TRBV28 13 ASSSNTRGGETQY
TRBJ2-1 TRBV28 16 ASSGLAGGLSSYNEQF
TRBJ2-7 TRBV29-1 9 SVEDRGEQY
TRBJ2-5 TRBV7-9 14 ASSLSTSSGRETQY
TRBJ2-2 TRBV9 10 ASSPLAGELF
TRBJ1-2 TRBV4-2 12 ASSLQDSTVGYP
TRBJ1-2 TRBV11-2 12 ASSLFGGPYGYT
TRBJ1-1 TRBV7-3 11 ASSSYKNTEAF
TRBJ2-1 TRBV7-2 13 ASSPSSGVLFEQF
TRBJ2-2 TRBV28 13 ASRGTPANTGELF
TRBJ2-5 TRBV18 10 ASSSQRETQY
TRBJ2-5 TRBV20-1 13 SAHRGTGGKETQY
TRBJ2-5 TRBV12-5 11 ASGLGQTETQY
TRBJ2-7 TRBV20-1 9 SARDRVEQY
TRBJ1-3 TRBV7-2 13 ASSLGRESGNTIY
TRBJ2-1 TRBV7-2 15 ASSLRGGGVSYNEQF
TRBJ2-2 TRBV5-6 14 ASRLRASGDTGELF
TRBJ2-1 TRBV7-9 12 ASSLRQGYNEQF
. TRBV9 14 ASSTRLAGATDTQH
TRBJ2-7 TRBV28 9 ASSLSHEQY
TRBJ1-5 TRBV20-1 13 SARFPGSSDQPQH
TRBJ2-3 TRBV20-1 8 SARIDTQY
TRBJ2-3 TRBV10-2 10 ASKTQGLTQN
TRBJ2-5 TRBV20-1 12 SAVSGGRQETQY
TRBJ1-1 TRBV19 12 ASSTTGGPHEAF
TRBJ1-5 TRBV6-1 11 ASSERPGQPQH
TRBJ2-7 TRBV19 13 ASSTNTGRTYEQY